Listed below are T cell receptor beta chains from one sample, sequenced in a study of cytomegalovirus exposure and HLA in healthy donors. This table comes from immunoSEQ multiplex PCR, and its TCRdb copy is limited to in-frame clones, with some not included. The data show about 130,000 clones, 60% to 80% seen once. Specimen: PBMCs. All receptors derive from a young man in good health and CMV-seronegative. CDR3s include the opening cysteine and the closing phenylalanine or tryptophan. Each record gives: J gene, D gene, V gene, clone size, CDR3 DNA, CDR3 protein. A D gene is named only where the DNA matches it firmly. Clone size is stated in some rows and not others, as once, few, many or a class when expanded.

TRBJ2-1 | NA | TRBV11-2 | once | TGTGCCAGCAGCTTAAGACTAGGGTCCCATGAGCAGTTCTTC | CASSLRLGSHEQFF
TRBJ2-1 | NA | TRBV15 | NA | TGTGCCACCAGCAATTTGGCGGAGCCCTCCTACAATGAGCAGTTCTTC | CATSNLAEPSYNEQFF
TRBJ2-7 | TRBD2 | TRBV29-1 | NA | TGCAGCGTTGAGACTAGCGACTCCTACGAGCAGTACTTC | CSVETSDSYEQYF
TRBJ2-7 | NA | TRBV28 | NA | TGTGCCAGCAGTTTTTTCCTGTACGAGCAGTACTTC | CASSFFLYEQYF
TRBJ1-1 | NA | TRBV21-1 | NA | TGTGCCAGCAGCCCCCCCGGTAGAATGAACACTGAAGCTTTCTTT | CASSPPGRMNTEAFF
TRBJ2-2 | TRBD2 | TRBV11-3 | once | TGTGCCAGCAGCTTAGGACTAGCGGGAAACAACGGGGAGCTGTTTTTT | CASSLGLAGNNGELFF
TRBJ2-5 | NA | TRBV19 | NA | TGTGCCAGTAGTATAGATTGGGGAGACGGCGGGGAGACCCAGTACTTC | CASSIDWGDGGETQYF
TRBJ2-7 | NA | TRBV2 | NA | TGTGCCAGCAGTGCGACAGGTTACTCCTACGAGCAGTACTTC | CASSATGYSYEQYF
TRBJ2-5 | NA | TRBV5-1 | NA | TGCGCCAGCAGCTTACAGGGTGCGGAGACCCAGTACTTC | CASSLQGAETQYF
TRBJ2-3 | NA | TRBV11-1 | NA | TGTGCCAGCAGCTCAGGTTCCGATACGCAGTATTTT | CASSSGSDTQYF
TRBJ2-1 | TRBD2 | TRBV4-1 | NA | TGCGCCAGCAGCCAAGACCAGGGACTAGCGGGGGGTGGGAATGAGCAGTTCTTC | CASSQDQGLAGGGNEQFF
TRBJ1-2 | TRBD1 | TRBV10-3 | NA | TGTGCCATCAGGGGGGACAGAGCATCTAACTATGGCTACACCTTC | CAIRGDRASNYGYTF
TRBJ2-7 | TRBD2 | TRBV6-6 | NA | TGTGCCACCATCAACCCGGGCGGGAGCTCCTACGAGCAGTACTTC | CATINPGGSSYEQYF
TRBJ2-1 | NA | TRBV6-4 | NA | TGTGCCAGCAGTAGGGGGAACTACAATGAGCAGTTCTTC | CASSRGNYNEQFF
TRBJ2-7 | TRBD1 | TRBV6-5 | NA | TGTGCCAGCAGCCGAGACAGGGGACCCTCCTACGAGCAGTACTTC | CASSRDRGPSYEQYF
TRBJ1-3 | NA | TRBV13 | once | TGTGCCAGCAGCCTAAGACAGGTTGGAAACACCATATATTTT | CASSLRQVGNTIYF
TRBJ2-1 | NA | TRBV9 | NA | TGTGCCAGCAGCGACACGGGAGTAAATTACAATGAGCAGTTCTTC | CASSDTGVNYNEQFF
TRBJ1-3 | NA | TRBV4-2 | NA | TGTGCCAGCAGCCAAGCCCTAAAAGCCTCTGGAAACACCATATATTTT | CASSQALKASGNTIYF
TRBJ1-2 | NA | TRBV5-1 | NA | TGCGCCAGCAGCTTGGACACTAACTATGGCTACACCTTC | CASSLDTNYGYTF
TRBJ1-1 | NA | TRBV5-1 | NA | TGCGCCAGCAGAAAAACGGGAGGGGTCAACACTGAAGCTTTCTTT | CASRKTGGVNTEAFF
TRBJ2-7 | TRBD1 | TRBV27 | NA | TGTGCCAGCAGCCAGTTTTACACAGGGGGCTTAAGATCCTACGAGCAGTACTTC | CASSQFYTGGLRSYEQYF
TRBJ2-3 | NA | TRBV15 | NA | TGTGCCACCAGCAGACAGAAATCAGATACGCAGTATTTT | CATSRQKSDTQYF
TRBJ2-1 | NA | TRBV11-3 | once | TGTGCCAGCAGCTTAGGAGGTCAGAAGTCTTACAATGAGCAGTTCTTC | CASSLGGQKSYNEQFF
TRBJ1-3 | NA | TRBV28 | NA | TGTGCCAGCAGTTTGGGACTTTTGAGCTCTGGAAACACCATATATTTT | CASSLGLLSSGNTIYF
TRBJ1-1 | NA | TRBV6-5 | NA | TGTGCCAGCAGGAGCCCCGTGAACACTGAAGCTTTCTTT | CASRSPVNTEAFF
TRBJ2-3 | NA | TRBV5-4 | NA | TGTGCCAGCAGCGGGACCCGACAGGCCACGGGGGATACGCAGTATTTT | CASSGTRQATGDTQYF
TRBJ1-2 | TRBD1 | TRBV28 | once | TGTGCCAGCAGAGGACAGGGGTCCGAAGGTAGCTACACCTTC | CASRGQGSEGSYTF
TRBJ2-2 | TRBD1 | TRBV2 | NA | TGTGCCAGCAGAAGGGACAGGGAATTCACCGGGGAGCTGTTTTTT | CASRRDREFTGELFF
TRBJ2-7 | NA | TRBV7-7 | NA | TGTGCCAGCAGCCCGATAGCCAGCGGCTCTGCCTACGAGCAGTACTTC | CASSPIASGSAYEQYF
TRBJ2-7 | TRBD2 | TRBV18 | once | TGTGCCAGCTCACCTGAGACTAGCGGGACCTACGAGCAGTACTTC | CASSPETSGTYEQYF
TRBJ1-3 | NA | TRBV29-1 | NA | TGCAGCGTTGCCTTTTTGGGAAACACCATATATTTT | CSVAFLGNTIYF
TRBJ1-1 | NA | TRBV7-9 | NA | TGTTCCAGCAGCTTACTCGCGTATGTCGGAGACACTGAAGCTTTCTTT | CSSSLLAYVGDTEAFF
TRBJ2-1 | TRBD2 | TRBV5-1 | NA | TGCGCCAGCAGCCCACGGACTAGCGGATACAATGAGCAGTTCTTC | CASSPRTSGYNEQFF
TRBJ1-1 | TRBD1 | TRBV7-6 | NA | TGTGCCAGCAGCATCGGACAGGGGGCAACGACTGAAGCTTTCTTT | CASSIGQGATTEAFF
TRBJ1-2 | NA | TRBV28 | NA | TGTGCCAGCCACACTCAAACGGGACTTTATGGCTACACCTTC | CASHTQTGLYGYTF